The present TCR beta chain was sequenced within a study of sequential checkpoint blockade in melanoma. Overall study: 90 to 95 pretreatment tumor DNA samples were TCRβ immunosequenced. Matched biopsies came pretreatment and at week 13 for twenty-two patients.

The sample's treatment: randomized to nivolumab then ipilimumab (arm A) or the reverse (arm B). The CDR3 has 15 amino acids. The germline V gene encodes CDR1 SGHNT and CDR2 YENEEA. Between the trimmed V and J ends, which lost 5 bases and 6 bases, there was a span of 17 bases. TCRdb keeps only in-frame clones here, not all; method: immunoSEQ multiplex PCR. This table holds more than 30,000 clones, about 30% found once. A few counts support this clone. The receptor was derived from a human donor with melanoma. This rearrangement joins TRBV11-3 to TRBJ2-4; no definite D call. The sample consisted of tumor tissue (inferred from file names), taken from a patient given nivolumab and ipilimumab in sequence. Written as DNA, the CDR3 is TGTGCCAGCAGCACGTACCTTACAGAGTTAAACATTCAGTACTTC. Translated, it gives CASSTYLTELNIQYF.